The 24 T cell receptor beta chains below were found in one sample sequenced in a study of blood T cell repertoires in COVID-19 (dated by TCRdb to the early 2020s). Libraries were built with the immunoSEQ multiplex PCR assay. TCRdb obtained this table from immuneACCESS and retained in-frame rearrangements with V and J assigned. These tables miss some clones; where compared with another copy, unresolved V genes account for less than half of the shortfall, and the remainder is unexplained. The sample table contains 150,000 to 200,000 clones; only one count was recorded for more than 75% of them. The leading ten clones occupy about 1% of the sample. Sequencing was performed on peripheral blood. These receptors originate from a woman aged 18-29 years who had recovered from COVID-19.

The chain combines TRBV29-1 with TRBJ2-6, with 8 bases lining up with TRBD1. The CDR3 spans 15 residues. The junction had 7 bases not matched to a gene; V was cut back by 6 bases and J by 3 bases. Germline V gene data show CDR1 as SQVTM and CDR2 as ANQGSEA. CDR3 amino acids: CSVVRQGSGANVLTF. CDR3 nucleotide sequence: TGCAGCGTGGTACGACAGGGGAGTGGGGCCAACGTCCTGACTTTC.

Written as DNA, the CDR3 is TGTGCCAGCAGCCAAGATCACACGGGAATCGACGAGCAGTACGTC. As protein: CASSQDHTGIDEQYV. The V and J genes are TRBV3-1 (or the pseudogene TRBV3-2) and TRBJ2-7; TRBD2 is a possible D gene (5 bases). Trimming shortened V by 0 bases and J by 5 bases, and 14 bases separated the two germline ends. CDR1 is LGHDT, CDR2 YNNKEL, per germline (reference sequence). This CDR3 has 15 amino acids.

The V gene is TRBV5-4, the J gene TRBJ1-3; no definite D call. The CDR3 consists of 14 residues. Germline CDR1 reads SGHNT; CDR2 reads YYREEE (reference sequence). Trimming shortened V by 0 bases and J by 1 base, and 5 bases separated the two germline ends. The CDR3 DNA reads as TGTGCCAGCAGCTTGGAACAGTCTGGAAACACCATATATTTT. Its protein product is CASSLEQSGNTIYF.

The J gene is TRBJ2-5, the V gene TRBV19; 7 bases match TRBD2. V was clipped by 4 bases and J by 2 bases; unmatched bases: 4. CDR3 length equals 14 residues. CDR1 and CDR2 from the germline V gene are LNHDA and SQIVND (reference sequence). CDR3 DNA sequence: TGTGCCAGTAGTAGGACTAGTCTACAAGAGACCCAGTACTTC. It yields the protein CASSRTSLQETQYF.

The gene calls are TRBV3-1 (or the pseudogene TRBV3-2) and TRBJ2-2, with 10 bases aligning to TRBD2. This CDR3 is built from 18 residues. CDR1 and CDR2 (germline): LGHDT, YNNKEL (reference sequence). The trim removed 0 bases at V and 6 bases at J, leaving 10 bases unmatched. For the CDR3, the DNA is TGTGCCAGCAGCCAAGATGGAAAGCGGGAGGGCCGGCCCGGGGAGCTGTTTTTT. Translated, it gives CASSQDGKREGRPGELFF.

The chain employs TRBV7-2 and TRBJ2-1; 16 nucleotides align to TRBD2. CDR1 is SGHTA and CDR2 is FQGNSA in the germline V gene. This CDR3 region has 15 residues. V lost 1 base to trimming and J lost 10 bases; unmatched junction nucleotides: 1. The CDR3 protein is CASSLEGLAGGEQFF. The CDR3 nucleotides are TGTGCCAGCAGCTTAGAGGGACTAGCGGGAGGGGAGCAGTTCTTC. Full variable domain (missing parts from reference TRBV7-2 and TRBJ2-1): GAGVSQSPSNKVTEKGKDVELRCDPISGHTALYWYRQSLGQGLEFLIYFQGNSAPDKSGLPSDRFSAERTGGSVSTLTIQRTQQEDSAVYLCASSLEGLAGGEQFFGPGTRLTVL.

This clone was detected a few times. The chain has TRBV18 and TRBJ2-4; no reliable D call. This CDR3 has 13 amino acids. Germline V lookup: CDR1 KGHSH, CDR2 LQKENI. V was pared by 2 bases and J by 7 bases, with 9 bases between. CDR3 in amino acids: CASSPGIENIQYF. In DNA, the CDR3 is TGTGCCAGCTCACCAGGTATCGAGAACATTCAGTACTTC. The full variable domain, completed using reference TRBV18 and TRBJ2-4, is NAGVMQNPRHLVRRRGQEARLRCSPMKGHSHVYWYRQLPEEGLKFMVYLQKENIIDESGMPKERFSAEFPKEGPSILRIQQVVRGDSAAYFCASSPGIENIQYFGAGTRLSVL.

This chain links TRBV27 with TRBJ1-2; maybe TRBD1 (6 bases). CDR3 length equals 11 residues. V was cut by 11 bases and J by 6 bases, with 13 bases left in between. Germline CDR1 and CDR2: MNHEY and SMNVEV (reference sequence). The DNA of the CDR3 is TGTGCCGGATCTGGACAGAATGGCTACACCTTC. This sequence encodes CAGSGQNGYTF.

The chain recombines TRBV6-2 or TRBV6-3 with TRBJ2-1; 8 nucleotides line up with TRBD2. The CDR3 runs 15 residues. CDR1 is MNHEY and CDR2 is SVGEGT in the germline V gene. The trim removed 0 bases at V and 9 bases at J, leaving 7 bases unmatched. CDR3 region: CASSYSAGGQSEQFF. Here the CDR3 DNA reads TGTGCCAGCAGTTACTCCGCGGGGGGCCAGTCTGAGCAGTTCTTC.

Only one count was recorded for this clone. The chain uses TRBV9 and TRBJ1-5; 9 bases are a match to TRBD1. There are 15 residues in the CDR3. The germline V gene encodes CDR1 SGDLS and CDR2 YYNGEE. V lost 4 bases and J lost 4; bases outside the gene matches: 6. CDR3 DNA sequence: TGTGCCAGCAGCTCTTCCGGGACAGGGAATCAGCCCCAGCATTTT. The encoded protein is CASSSSGTGNQPQHF.

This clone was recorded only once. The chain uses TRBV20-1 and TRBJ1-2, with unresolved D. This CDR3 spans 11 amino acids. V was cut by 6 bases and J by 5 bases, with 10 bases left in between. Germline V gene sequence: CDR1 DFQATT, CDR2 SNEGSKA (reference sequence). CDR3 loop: CSAAQTYGYTF. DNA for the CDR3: TGCAGTGCAGCCCAGACTTATGGCTACACCTTC.

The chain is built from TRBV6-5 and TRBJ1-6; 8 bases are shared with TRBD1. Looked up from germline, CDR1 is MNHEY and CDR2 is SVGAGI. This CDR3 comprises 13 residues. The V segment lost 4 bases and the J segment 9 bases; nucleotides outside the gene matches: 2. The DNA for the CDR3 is TGTGCCAGCAGTTCTACAGGGGGTTCACCCCTCCACTTT. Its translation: CASSSTGGSPLHF.

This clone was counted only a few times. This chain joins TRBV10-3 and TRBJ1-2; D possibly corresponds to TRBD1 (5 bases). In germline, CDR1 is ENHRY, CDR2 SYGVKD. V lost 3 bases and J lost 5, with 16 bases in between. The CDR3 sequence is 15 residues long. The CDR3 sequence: CAISDHRDRAYGYTF. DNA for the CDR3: TGTGCCATCAGTGATCACCGAGACAGAGCTTATGGCTACACCTTC.

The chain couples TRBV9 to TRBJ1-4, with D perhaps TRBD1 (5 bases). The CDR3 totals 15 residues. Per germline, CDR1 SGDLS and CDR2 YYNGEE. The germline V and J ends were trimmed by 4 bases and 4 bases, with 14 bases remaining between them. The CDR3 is CASSPRGSGNEKLFF. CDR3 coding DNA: TGTGCCAGCAGCCCCCGGGGGTCGGGTAATGAAAAACTGTTTTTT.

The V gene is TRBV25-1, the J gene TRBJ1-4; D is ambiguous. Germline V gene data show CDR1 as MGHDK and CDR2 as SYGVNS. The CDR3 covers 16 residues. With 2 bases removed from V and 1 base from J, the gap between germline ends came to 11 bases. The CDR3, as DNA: TGTGCCAGCAGTGAAAACCGGGGTTTAACTAATGAAAAACTGTTTTTT. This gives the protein CASSENRGLTNEKLFF.

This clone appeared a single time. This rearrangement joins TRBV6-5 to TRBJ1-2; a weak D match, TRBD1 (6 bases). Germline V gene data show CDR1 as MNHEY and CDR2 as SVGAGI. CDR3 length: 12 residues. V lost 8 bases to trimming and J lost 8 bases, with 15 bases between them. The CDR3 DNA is TGTGCCAGCCGGGGGGCAGGGGAGGGCTACACCTTC. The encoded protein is CASRGAGEGYTF.

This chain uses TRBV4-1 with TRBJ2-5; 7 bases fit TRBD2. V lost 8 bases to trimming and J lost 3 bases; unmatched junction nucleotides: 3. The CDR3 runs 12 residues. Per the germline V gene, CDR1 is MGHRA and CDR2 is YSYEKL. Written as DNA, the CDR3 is TGCGCCAGCTCTGGGGGGGAAGAGACCCAGTACTTC. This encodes CASSGGEETQYF.

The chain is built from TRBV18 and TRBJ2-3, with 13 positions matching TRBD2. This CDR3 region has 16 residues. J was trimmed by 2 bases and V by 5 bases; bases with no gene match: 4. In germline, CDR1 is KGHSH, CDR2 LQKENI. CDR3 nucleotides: TGTGCCAGCTCAGGGACTAGCGGGAAATCCACAGATACGCAGTATTTT. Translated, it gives CASSGTSGKSTDTQYF.

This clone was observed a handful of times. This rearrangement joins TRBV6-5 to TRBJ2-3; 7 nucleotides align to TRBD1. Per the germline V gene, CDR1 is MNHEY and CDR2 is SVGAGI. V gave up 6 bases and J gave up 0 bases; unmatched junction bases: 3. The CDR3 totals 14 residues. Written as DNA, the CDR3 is TGTGCCAGCAGCGCGGACAGGAGCACAGATACGCAGTATTTT. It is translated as CASSADRSTDTQYF.

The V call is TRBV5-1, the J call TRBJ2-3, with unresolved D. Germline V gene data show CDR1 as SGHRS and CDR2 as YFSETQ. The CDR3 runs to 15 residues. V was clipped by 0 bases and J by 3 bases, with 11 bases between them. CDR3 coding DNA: TGCGCCAGCAGCTTGGCTGGGCAGCCAACAGATACGCAGTATTTT. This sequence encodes CASSLAGQPTDTQYF.

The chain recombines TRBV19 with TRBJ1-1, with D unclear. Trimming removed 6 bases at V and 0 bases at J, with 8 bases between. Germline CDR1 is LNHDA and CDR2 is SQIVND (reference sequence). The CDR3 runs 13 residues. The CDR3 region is CASSPSLNTEAFF. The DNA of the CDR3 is TGTGCCAGTAGCCCCAGTTTGAACACTGAAGCTTTCTTT.

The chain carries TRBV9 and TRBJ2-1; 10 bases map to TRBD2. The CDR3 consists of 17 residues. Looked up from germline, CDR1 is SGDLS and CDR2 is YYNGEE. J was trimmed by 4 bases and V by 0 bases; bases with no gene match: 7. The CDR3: CASSVALAGMSYNEQFF. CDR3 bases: TGTGCCAGCAGCGTAGCACTAGCGGGGATGTCGTACAATGAGCAGTTCTTC.

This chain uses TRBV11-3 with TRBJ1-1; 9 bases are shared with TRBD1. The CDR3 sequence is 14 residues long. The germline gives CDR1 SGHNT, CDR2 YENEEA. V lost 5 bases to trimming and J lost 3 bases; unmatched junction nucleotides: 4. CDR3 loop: CASSRQGDYTEAFF. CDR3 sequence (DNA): TGTGCCAGCAGCAGACAGGGGGATTACACTGAAGCTTTCTTT.

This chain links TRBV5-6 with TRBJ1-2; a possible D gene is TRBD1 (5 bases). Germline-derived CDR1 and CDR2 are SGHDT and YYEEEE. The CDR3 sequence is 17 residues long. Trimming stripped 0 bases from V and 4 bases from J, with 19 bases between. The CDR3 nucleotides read TGTGCCAGCAGCTTGGCCCCAGGGAAGGGGTATTTCTATGGCTACACCTTC. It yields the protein CASSLAPGKGYFYGYTF. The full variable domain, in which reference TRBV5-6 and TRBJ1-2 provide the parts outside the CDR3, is DAGVTQSPTHLIKTRGQQVTLRCSPKSGHDTVSWYQQALGQGPQFIFQYYEEEERQRGNFPDRFSGHQFPNYSSELNVNALLLGDSALYLCASSLAPGKGYFYGYTFGSGTRLTVV.